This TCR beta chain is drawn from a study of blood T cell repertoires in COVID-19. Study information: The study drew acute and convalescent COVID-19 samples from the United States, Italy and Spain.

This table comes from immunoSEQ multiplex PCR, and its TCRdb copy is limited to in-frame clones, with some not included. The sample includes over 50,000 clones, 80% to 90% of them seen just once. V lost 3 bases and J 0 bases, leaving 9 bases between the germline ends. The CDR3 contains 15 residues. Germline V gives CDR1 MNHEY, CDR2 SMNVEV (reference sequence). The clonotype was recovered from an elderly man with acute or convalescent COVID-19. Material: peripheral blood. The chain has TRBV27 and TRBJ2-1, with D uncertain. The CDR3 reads CASSFFISSYNEQFF. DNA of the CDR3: TGTGCCAGCAGTTTCTTCATTAGCTCCTACAATGAGCAGTTCTTC.